These 15 T cell receptor beta chains share one sample of origin, sequenced in a study of T cell responses to AZD1222 COVID-19 vaccine. Assay used: immunoSEQ multiplex PCR; TCRdb lists only in-frame clones, some missing. Seen here are some 120,000 clones, approximately 84% observed once, and the top ten hold 6% to 8%. The specimen comprised peripheral blood, sampled on day 0 of AZD1222 vaccination. Every receptor here comes from an adult in good health.

This clone occurred a few times. The rearrangement links TRBV6-5 to TRBJ1-4; D gene unclear. The germline CDR1 and CDR2 sequences are MNHEY and SVGAGI. V shed 6 bases and J shed 8 bases, with 16 bases lying between them. The CDR3 is 14 amino acids. The CDR3, as DNA: TGTGCCAGCAGGACCGGGAGCCGCGGGGAAAAACTGTTTTTT. Translating gives CASRTGSRGEKLFF.

This chain uses TRBV5-1 with TRBJ2-7; maybe TRBD2 (6 bases). The CDR3 contains 14 residues. V gave up 0 bases and J gave up 3 bases, with 10 bases separating them. Germline V gene data show CDR1 as SGHRS and CDR2 as YFSETQ. CDR3 nucleotide sequence: TGCGCCAGCAGCTTGGAGGGGCGGGGCTACGAGCAGTACTTC. It yields the protein CASSLEGRGYEQYF.

This chain uses TRBV19 with TRBJ1-6; D call uncertain. The CDR3 extends over 13 amino acids. The germline gives CDR1 LNHDA, CDR2 SQIVND (reference sequence). The V gene lost 8 bases and the J gene lost 3 bases, with 8 bases spanning the gap. CDR3 loop: CASVDNYNSPLHF. The CDR3, as DNA: TGTGCCAGTGTAGACAACTATAATTCACCCCTCCACTTT.

The chain links TRBV5-4 to TRBJ2-2; a possible D gene is TRBD2 (5 bases). The CDR3 extends over 17 amino acids. Between the trimmed V and J ends, which lost 0 bases and 3 bases, there was a span of 15 bases. Germline assignment: CDR1 SGHNT and CDR2 YYREEE (reference sequence). The CDR3 region is CASSLALTSQDTGELFF. The CDR3 bases are TGTGCCAGCAGCTTGGCCCTCACTAGTCAGGACACCGGGGAGCTGTTTTTT. The variable domain in full, completed from reference TRBV5-4 and TRBJ2-2, reads ETGVTQSPTHLIKTRGQQVTLRCSSQSGHNTVSWYQQALGQGPQFIFQYYREEENGRGNFPPRFSGLQFPNYSSELNVNALELDDSALYLCASSLALTSQDTGELFFGEGSRLTVL.

The chain links TRBV2 to TRBJ1-2; D may be TRBD1 (5 bases). The CDR3 consists of 14 residues. V lost 6 bases and J 4 bases, leaving 15 bases between the germline ends. In germline, CDR1 is SNHLY, CDR2 FYNNEI. The CDR3 loop reads CASRRMGGVYGYTF. The CDR3 DNA reads as TGTGCCAGCAGGAGGATGGGGGGAGTCTATGGCTACACCTTC.

V and J are TRBV5-1 and TRBJ2-5; D may be TRBD2 (5 bases). Trimming cost V 1 base and J 1 base, with 11 bases left between them. The germline V gene has CDR1 SGHRS and CDR2 YFSETQ. The CDR3 consists of 15 residues. The CDR3 DNA is TGCGCCAGCAGCTTGCGTGGCGGGTTCCAAGAGACCCAGTACTTC. It is translated as CASSLRGGFQETQYF.

CDR3 coding DNA: TGTGCCAGCAGTTTTGACCTCGGCGGTGGTGACACTGAAGCTTTCTTT. Amino acid sequence: CASSFDLGGGDTEAFF. The V call is TRBV28, the J call TRBJ1-1; the D is unclear. The CDR3 covers 16 residues. V was cut by 3 bases and J by 3 bases, with 17 bases left in between. CDR1 and CDR2 from the germline V gene are MDHEN and SYDVKM.

The rearrangement joins TRBV24-1 to TRBJ2-7; D is perhaps TRBD2 (6 bases). Deletions cut 5 bases from V and 2 bases from J, with 12 bases between. This CDR3 contains 14 residues. Germline assignment: CDR1 KGHDR and CDR2 SFDVKD. In DNA, the CDR3 is TGTGCCACCAGTGGACGGGACTCCCCCTACGAGCAGTACTTC. Protein sequence: CATSGRDSPYEQYF.

V gene TRBV18 combines with J gene TRBJ2-3, with 7 bases aligning to TRBD2. J lost 3 bases, V lost 3 bases, and 6 bases had no gene match. The CDR3 is 15 amino acids. Germline CDR1 is KGHSH and CDR2 is LQKENI. The CDR3 DNA reads TGTGCCAGCTCACCCCTCGCGGGAGCAACAGATACGCAGTATTTT. It specifies CASSPLAGATDTQYF.

This chain links TRBV7-6 with TRBJ2-2, with D possibly matching TRBD2 (6 bases). Trimming removed 3 bases at V and 3 bases at J, with 14 bases between. The CDR3 length is 16 residues. Germline V gene lookup returns CDR1 SGHVS and CDR2 FNYEAQ. CDR3 coding DNA: TGTGCCAGCAGCTTCTCCTCCGGGACTTACACCGGGGAGCTGTTTTTT. Protein: CASSFSSGTYTGELFF.

The chain combines TRBV7-9 with TRBJ2-7; D is unclear. Germline loops: CDR1 SEHNR, CDR2 FQNEAQ (reference sequence). This CDR3 spans 14 amino acids. V lost 5 bases to trimming and J lost 8 bases, with 19 bases between them. CDR3 bases: TGTGCCAGCAGCCTCTCGACGGGCCAGAAGCAGCAGTACTTC. It is translated as CASSLSTGQKQQYF.

This clone was observed a handful of times. The rearrangement uses TRBV28 and TRBJ2-5; perhaps D is TRBD1 or TRBD2 (7 bases each). The CDR3 is made up of 14 amino acids. Trimming took off 4 bases at V and 9 bases at J, with 18 bases between the two ends. Germline V gives CDR1 MDHEN, CDR2 SYDVKM. The CDR3 DNA reads TGTGCCAGCAGTTCGCCAGGGGGGGGTGAGGCCCAGTACTTC. It is translated as CASSSPGGGEAQYF.

The chain's CDR3 is CASSYRGQGGELFF. The CDR3 nucleotides read TGTGCCAGCAGTTACAGGGGGCAAGGCGGGGAGCTGTTTTTT. The chain recombines TRBV9 with TRBJ2-2, with 9 bases that match TRBD1. CDR3 size: 14 residues. CDR1 and CDR2 from the germline V gene are SGDLS and YYNGEE. V was clipped by 5 bases and J by 7 bases; unmatched bases: 6.

The J gene is TRBJ1-1, the V gene TRBV6-5; D is uncertain. This CDR3 region has 15 residues. Looked up from germline, CDR1 is MNHEY and CDR2 is SVGAGI. V was pared by 9 bases and J by 1 base, with 18 bases between. For the CDR3, the DNA is TGTGCCAGTAAAAAAGACAACCGCCGGAACACTGAAGCTTTCTTT. This gives the protein CASKKDNRRNTEAFF.

The chain is built from TRBV11-2 and TRBJ1-2; D call uncertain. CDR3 length: 14 amino acids. V gave up 1 base and J gave up 2 bases, with 8 bases separating them. Germline V gene sequence: CDR1 SGHAT, CDR2 FQNNGV. The CDR3 coding sequence is TGTGCCAGCAGCTTAGGACGGGAAAACTATGGCTACACCTTC. Translated, it gives CASSLGRENYGYTF.